The next 29 T cell receptor beta chains were all read from a single sample in a study of multiple sclerosis patients with progressive multifocal leukoencephalopathy. Measured with immunoSEQ multiplex PCR; TCRdb has only the in-frame clones, and not every one. The top ten hold 2% to 2.5% of the sample, which has more than 20,000 clones, less than 95% seen once. Time point specified: more than ten months of natalizumab therapy. The material sequenced was PBMCs, taken from a patient treated with natalizumab. The receptors come from a man aged 25 to 40 with multiple sclerosis.

In its sample, this clone was seen once. The chain has TRBV4-1 and TRBJ1-2, with TRBD1 as a possible D gene (6 bases). Germline CDR1 and CDR2: MGHRA and YSYEKL. The CDR3 loop spans 15 amino acids. The V end lost 1 base, the J end lost 2 bases, and 11 bases lay between the germline ends. The CDR3 loop reads CASSQVQGVNYGYTF. CDR3 bases: TGCGCCAGCAGCCAAGTACAGGGAGTGAACTATGGCTACACCTTC.

The V and J genes are TRBV18 and TRBJ1-1, with 9 bases identical to TRBD1. V was clipped by 3 bases and J by 1 base; unmatched bases: 3. Germline V gene lookup returns CDR1 KGHSH and CDR2 LQKENI. The CDR3 spans 15 residues. The CDR3 DNA follows: TGTGCCAGCTCACCTCCGGGACAGGGGAACACTGAAGCTTTCTTT. This encodes CASSPPGQGNTEAFF.

V is TRBV4-1 and J is TRBJ2-1; D is perhaps TRBD2 (5 bases). CDR3 size: 15 residues. V was shortened by 0 bases and J by 7 bases, with 13 bases between the two germline ends. Germline assignment: CDR1 MGHRA and CDR2 YSYEKL. The CDR3 here is CASSQDLWERNEQFF. In DNA form, the CDR3 reads TGCGCCAGCAGCCAAGATTTGTGGGAGCGTAATGAGCAGTTCTTC.

The chain is built from TRBV6-1 and TRBJ2-3; no clear D. Trimming removed 1 base at V and 3 bases at J, with 5 bases between. The germline V gene encodes CDR1 MNHNS and CDR2 SASEGT. CDR3 size: 13 residues. The CDR3 coding sequence is TGTGCCAGCAGTGAAGGCGAGACAGATACGCAGTATTTT. Amino acids: CASSEGETDTQYF.

This clone has only one observation. The V and J genes are TRBV5-1 and TRBJ2-1; D remains unclear. Germline V gene lookup returns CDR1 SGHRS and CDR2 YFSETQ. The CDR3 totals 12 residues. Trimming left V 2 bases short and J 7 bases short, with 7 bases between. The CDR3 protein is CASSFGKNEQFF. The CDR3 nucleotides are TGCGCCAGCAGCTTTGGGAAGAATGAGCAGTTCTTC.

The chain is built from TRBV6-5 and TRBJ2-1; D uncertain. Germline loops: CDR1 MNHEY, CDR2 SVGAGI. Trimming took off 5 bases at V and 5 bases at J, with 10 bases between the two ends. The CDR3 has 13 amino acids. CDR3 in DNA: TGTGCCAGCAGTAGGGTTCAGAACAATGAGCAGTTCTTC. This codes for CASSRVQNNEQFF.

V is TRBV25-1 and J is TRBJ1-3; 9 bases are shared with TRBD1. CDR3 length: 16 residues. Germline CDR1 MGHDK, CDR2 SYGVNS. V lost 5 bases to trimming and J lost 4 bases; unmatched junction nucleotides: 9. The CDR3 sequence: CASSTPGTGRGNTIYF. In DNA, the CDR3 is TGTGCCAGCAGTACCCCCGGGACAGGGAGGGGAAACACCATATATTTT. Drawing the rest from reference TRBV25-1 and TRBJ1-3, the complete variable domain is EADIYQTPRYLVIGTGKKITLECSQTMGHDKMYWYQQDPGMELHLIHYSYGVNSTEKGDLSSESTVSRIRTEHFPLTLESARPSHTSQYLCASSTPGTGRGNTIYFGEGSWLTVV.

The chain joins TRBV14 to TRBJ2-7; D is uncertain. Trimming pared 5 bases from V and 3 bases from J, leaving 5 bases between. Per germline, CDR1 SGHDN and CDR2 FVKESK. This CDR3 region has 11 residues. CDR3 coding DNA: TGTGCCAGCAGCAGGAGCTACGAGCAGTACTTC. Its translation is CASSRSYEQYF.

Points on this clone: Other DNA sequences in this sample translate to the same CDR3. This sequence joins TRBV6-5 and TRBJ2-1; maybe TRBD1 (6 bases). The CDR3 is 15 amino acids. Germline CDR1 reads MNHEY; CDR2 reads SVGAGI. Trimming left V 6 bases short and J 5 bases short, with 17 bases between. CDR3 amino acids: CASRPRGGRDNEQFF. The CDR3 nucleotides are TGTGCCAGCAGACCACGTGGGGGCCGAGACAATGAGCAGTTCTTC.

Turning to this clone: Other DNA sequences in the same sample also yield this CDR3. The chain couples TRBV6-1 to TRBJ2-7, with 7 positions matching TRBD2. Germline lookup yields CDR1 MNHNS and CDR2 SASEGT. The CDR3 covers 15 residues. The trim removed 4 bases at V and 0 bases at J, leaving 6 bases unmatched. The CDR3 is CASSGSGGPSYEQYV. Here the CDR3 DNA reads TGTGCCAGCAGTGGATCGGGGGGACCCTCCTACGAGCAGTACGTC.

The rearrangement links TRBV11-2 to TRBJ1-1; D gene ambiguous. V was cut by 1 base and J by 0 bases, with 3 bases left in between. Germline V gene sequence: CDR1 SGHAT, CDR2 FQNNGV. The CDR3 covers 13 residues. CDR3 in DNA: TGTGCCAGCAGCTTAGGCATGAACACTGAAGCTTTCTTT. Its protein is CASSLGMNTEAFF.

As DNA, the CDR3 is TGTGCCAGCAGCTGGGACAGGTCTAATGAAAAACTGTTTTTT. The encoded protein is CASSWDRSNEKLFF. The chain links TRBV5-5 to TRBJ1-4; 8 bases match TRBD1. The CDR3 is made up of 14 amino acids. The germline CDR1 and CDR2 sequences are SGHKS and YYEKEE (reference sequence). Trimming cost V 3 bases and J 3 bases; bases outside gene matches: 1.

This clone has only a few counts. This rearrangement joins TRBV5-4 to TRBJ2-3, with D perhaps being TRBD1 or TRBD2 (5 bases each). The germline V gene has CDR1 SGHNT and CDR2 YYREEE (reference sequence). The CDR3 totals 15 residues. Deletions cut 4 bases from V and 1 base from J, with 13 bases between. CDR3: CASSHPLGGTDTQYF. CDR3 nucleotides: TGTGCCAGCAGCCACCCCTTGGGGGGCACAGATACGCAGTATTTT. Looking up the rest from reference TRBV5-4 and TRBJ2-3 gives the full variable domain: ETGVTQSPTHLIKTRGQQVTLRCSSQSGHNTVSWYQQALGQGPQFIFQYYREEENGRGNFPPRFSGLQFPNYSSELNVNALELDDSALYLCASSHPLGGTDTQYFGPGTRLTVL.

This clone was seen more than once but under ten times. The V gene is TRBV4-3, the J gene TRBJ2-2; no definite D call. In germline, CDR1 is LGHNA, CDR2 YSLEER. The V end lost 1 base, the J end lost 0 bases, and 9 bases lay between the germline ends. The CDR3 has 16 amino acids. The CDR3 loop is CASSQVLSSNTGELFF. In DNA, the CDR3 is TGCGCCAGCAGCCAAGTACTTTCGTCGAACACCGGGGAGCTGTTTTTT.

CDR3 region: CASSYLEGQPQHF. CDR3 in DNA: TGTGCCAGCAGTTACCTGGAAGGCCAGCCCCAGCATTTT. The chain recombines TRBV27 with TRBJ1-5; D gene uncertain. V was pared by 4 bases and J by 7 bases, with 11 bases between. This CDR3 contains 13 residues. Germline-derived CDR1 and CDR2 are MNHEY and SMNVEV (reference sequence).

The genes are TRBV18 and TRBJ1-2, with a tentative D call TRBD1 (6 bases). CDR1 is KGHSH, CDR2 LQKENI, per germline. Between the trimmed V and J ends, which lost 3 bases and 2 bases, there was a span of 19 bases. The CDR3 is 17 amino acids. In DNA form, the CDR3 reads TGTGCCAGCTCACCTGTGGAGGACAGCTCGCTAAACTATGGCTACACCTTC. Its translation is CASSPVEDSSLNYGYTF.

The V and J genes are TRBV21-1 and TRBJ2-7. TRBV21-1 corresponds to a pseudogene. The CDR3 is 16 residues long. The CDR3 loop reads CASRNKVLHVLDEQYF. CDR3 DNA sequence: TGTGCCAGCAGGAATAAAGTGCTACACGTGTTAGACGAGCAGTACTTC.

The V call is TRBV4-1, the J call TRBJ2-1; 13 positions agree with TRBD2. The trim removed 4 bases at V and 7 bases at J, leaving 7 bases unmatched. The V gene's germline CDR1 is MGHRA and CDR2 YSYEKL. CDR3 length: 16 residues. The CDR3 DNA is TGCGCCAGCAGCCCTACTAGCGGGAGGGCATGGAATGAGCAGTTCTTC. Translating gives CASSPTSGRAWNEQFF.

The table lists this clone with a few counts. The chain recombines TRBV9 with TRBJ1-1; 7 bases match TRBD1. Trimming took 0 bases from V and 11 from J; bases not matched to a gene: 10. This CDR3 has 14 residues. Germline V lookup: CDR1 SGDLS, CDR2 YYNGEE. The CDR3 sequence: CASSVVGDSPAAFF. CDR3 nucleotide sequence: TGTGCCAGCAGCGTAGTAGGGGACAGTCCGGCCGCTTTCTTT.

This chain links TRBV7-9 with TRBJ1-1, with unresolved D. Germline lookup yields CDR1 SEHNR and CDR2 FQNEAQ (reference sequence). Between the trimmed V and J ends, which lost 4 bases and 10 bases, there was a span of 22 bases. The length of the CDR3 is 15 residues. The CDR3 protein is CASSYSWGAHPGAFF. CDR3 coding DNA: TGTGCCAGCAGCTACTCATGGGGAGCCCATCCCGGAGCTTTCTTT.

J is TRBJ1-5 and V is TRBV5-5; unclear D gene. The CDR3 runs to 16 residues. Germline assignment: CDR1 SGHKS and CDR2 YYEKEE (reference sequence). The germline V and J ends were trimmed by 4 bases and 1 base, with 15 bases remaining between them. The DNA for the CDR3 is TGTGCCAGCAGCCCCGGACCGGCACGGAGCAATCAGCCCCAGCATTTT. Translation gives CASSPGPARSNQPQHF.

This chain links TRBV27 with TRBJ1-4, with D uncertain. CDR1 MNHEY and CDR2 SMNVEV come from the germline V gene (reference sequence). Trimming pared 3 bases from V and 7 bases from J, leaving 21 bases between. The CDR3 loop spans 17 amino acids. The CDR3 here is CASSFLTPTLLGEKLFF. CDR3 nucleotides: TGTGCCAGCAGTTTCCTTACCCCCACCCTGTTGGGTGAAAAACTGTTTTTT.

The V call is TRBV25-1, the J call TRBJ1-2, with 7 nucleotides matching TRBD1. V was pared by 2 bases and J by 7 bases, with 7 bases of the junction left unmatched. In germline, CDR1 is MGHDK, CDR2 SYGVNS. The CDR3 loop spans 14 amino acids. The CDR3 is CASSETEGARGYTF. CDR3 in DNA: TGTGCCAGCAGTGAAACGGAGGGGGCTCGTGGCTACACCTTC.

The V call is TRBV19, the J call TRBJ1-2; 9 nucleotides match TRBD1. V was pared by 6 bases and J by 2 bases, with 7 bases of the junction left unmatched. The germline CDR1 and CDR2 sequences are LNHDA and SQIVND (reference sequence). There are 15 residues in the CDR3. The CDR3, as DNA: TGTGCCAGTAGACTACAGGGGGCGCGGAACTATGGCTACACCTTC. Amino acid sequence: CASRLQGARNYGYTF.

The chain employs TRBV10-3 and TRBJ2-7; D uncertain. V gave up 4 bases and J gave up 3 bases, with 13 bases separating them. Germline V gives CDR1 ENHRY, CDR2 SYGVKD. CDR3 length: 14 residues. The CDR3 nucleotides read TGTGCCATCAGTGCCGGTTTGCCTAGCTACGAGCAGTACTTC. Its protein is CAISAGLPSYEQYF.

The chain employs TRBV7-8 and TRBJ2-1; 8 positions match TRBD2. The CDR3 spans 18 residues. V lost 1 base, J lost 7 bases, and 15 bases stayed unmatched. Germline CDR1 and CDR2: SGHVS and FQNEAQ. The CDR3: CASSLVNLGLGSHNEQFF. The CDR3 nucleotides are TGTGCCAGCAGCTTAGTGAACTTGGGACTAGGTTCGCATAATGAGCAGTTCTTC.

The J gene is TRBJ2-3, the V gene TRBV18; 14 bases align to TRBD2. This CDR3 is 17 amino acids long. The V gene's germline CDR1 is KGHSH and CDR2 LQKENI. The V and J ends lost 2 bases and 4 bases, in that order; junction bases with no gene match: 5. The CDR3 DNA reads as TGTGCCAGCTCACCAGAGACTAGCGGGAGGGGGCCAGATACGCAGTATTTT. Its translation: CASSPETSGRGPDTQYF.

V is TRBV11-3 and J is TRBJ2-6; D not certain. This CDR3 comprises 17 residues. V was clipped by 2 bases and J by 2 bases, with 13 bases between them. Germline loops: CDR1 SGHNT, CDR2 YENEEA. As DNA, the CDR3 is TGTGCCAGCAGCTTATCACCCTTTCAGACTGGGGCCAACGTCCTGACTTTC. It codes for CASSLSPFQTGANVLTF.

CDR3 sequence: CASSLQLAGGLDTQYF. The CDR3 DNA reads as TGTGCCAGCAGCTTACAACTAGCGGGAGGACTAGATACGCAGTATTTT. This rearrangement joins TRBV7-2 to TRBJ2-3, with 12 bases matching TRBD2. The CDR3 is 16 residues long. CDR1 and CDR2 from the germline V gene are SGHTA and FQGNSA. The V segment lost 2 bases and the J segment 5 bases; nucleotides outside the gene matches: 5.